This T cell receptor beta chain was observed in a study of shared clonotypes between healthy human individuals. Study-level findings and limits: Sorted-subset sequencing, rarefaction showed, was incomplete despite large depth.

TCRdb's copy holds only in-frame clones and misses some; the assay was immunoSEQ multiplex PCR. The table records about 980,000 clones, approximately 76% of them present only once. This clone was recorded only once. Its target is unknown. The germline V gene encodes CDR1 MDHEN and CDR2 SYDVKM. The CDR3 contains 15 residues. V was shortened by 2 bases and J by 5 bases, with 13 bases between the two germline ends. V usage is TRBV28 and J usage is TRBJ1-5, with D uncertain. Specimen: memory CD4+ T cells sorted from blood. The subset here: CD45RA-negative fraction. The clonotype originates from a man between 18 and 29 years old in good health. The CDR3 sequence: CASSLHQVFDQPQHF. CDR3 sequence (DNA): TGTGCCAGCAGTTTACACCAGGTTTTCGATCAGCCCCAGCATTTT. The entire variable domain, with the rest obtained from reference TRBV28 and TRBJ1-5, is as follows: DVKVTQSSRYLVKRTGEKVFLECVQDMDHENMFWYRQDPGLGLRLIYFSYDVKMKEKGDIPEGYSVSREKKERFSLILESASTNQTSMYLCASSLHQVFDQPQHFGDGTRLSIL.